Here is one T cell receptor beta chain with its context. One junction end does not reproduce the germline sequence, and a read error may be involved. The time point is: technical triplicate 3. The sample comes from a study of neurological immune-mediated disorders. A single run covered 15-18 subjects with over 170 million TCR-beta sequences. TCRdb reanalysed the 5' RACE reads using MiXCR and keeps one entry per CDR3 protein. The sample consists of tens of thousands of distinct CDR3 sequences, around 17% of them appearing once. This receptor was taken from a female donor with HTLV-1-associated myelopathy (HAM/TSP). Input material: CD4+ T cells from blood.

The CDR3 bases are TGCAGTGCTACCGACCCTAGCGGGAGGGCAGCCGATAAGCAGTATTTT. Protein product: CSATDPSGRAADKQYF. V gene TRBV20-1 combines with J gene TRBJ2-3, with 12 bases aligning to TRBD2. The CDR3 loop spans 16 amino acids. CDR1 and CDR2 (germline): DFQATT, SNEGSKA (reference sequence).